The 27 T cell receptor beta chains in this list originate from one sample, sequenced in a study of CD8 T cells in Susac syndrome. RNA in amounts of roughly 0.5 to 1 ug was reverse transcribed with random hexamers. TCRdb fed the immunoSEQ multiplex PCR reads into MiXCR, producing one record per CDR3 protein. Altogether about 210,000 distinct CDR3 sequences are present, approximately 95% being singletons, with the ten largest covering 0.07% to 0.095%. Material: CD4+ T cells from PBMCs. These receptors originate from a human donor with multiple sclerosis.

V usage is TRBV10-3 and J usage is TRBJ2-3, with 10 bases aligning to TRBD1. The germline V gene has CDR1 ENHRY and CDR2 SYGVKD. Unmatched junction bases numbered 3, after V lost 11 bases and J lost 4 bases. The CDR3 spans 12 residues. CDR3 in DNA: TGTGCCGCGGGACAGGGGTCAGATACGCAGTATTTT. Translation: CAAGQGSDTQYF.

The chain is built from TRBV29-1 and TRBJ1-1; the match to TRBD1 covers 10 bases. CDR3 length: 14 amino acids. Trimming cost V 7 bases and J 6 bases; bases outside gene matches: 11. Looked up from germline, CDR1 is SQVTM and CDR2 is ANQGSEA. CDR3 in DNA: TGCAGCGCGGGACTTGGACAGGGGGAGTCTGAAGCTTTCTTT. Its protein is CSAGLGQGESEAFF.

CDR3: CAWTGGGLNTEAFF. The CDR3 region has the DNA TGTGCCTGGACAGGGGGCGGGCTGAACACTGAAGCTTTCTTT. The chain is built from TRBV30 and TRBJ1-1; 8 nucleotides align to TRBD1. Trimming at V came to 4 bases and at J to 0 bases, leaving 4 bases not matched to a gene. Germline CDR1 reads GTSNPN; CDR2 reads SVGIG (reference sequence). The CDR3 runs to 14 residues.

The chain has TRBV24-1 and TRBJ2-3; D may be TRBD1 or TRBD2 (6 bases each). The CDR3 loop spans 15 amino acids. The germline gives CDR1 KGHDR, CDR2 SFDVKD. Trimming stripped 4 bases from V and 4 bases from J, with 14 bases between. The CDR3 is CATSEGGTNSDTQYF. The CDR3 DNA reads TGTGCCACCAGTGAAGGAGGGACAAATTCAGATACGCAGTATTTT.

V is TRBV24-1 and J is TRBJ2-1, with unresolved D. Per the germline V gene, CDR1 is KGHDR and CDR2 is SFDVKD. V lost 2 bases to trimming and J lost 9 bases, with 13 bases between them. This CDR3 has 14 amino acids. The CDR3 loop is CATSDSPRSGEQFF. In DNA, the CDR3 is TGTGCCACCAGTGATTCGCCCCGTTCCGGTGAGCAGTTCTTC.

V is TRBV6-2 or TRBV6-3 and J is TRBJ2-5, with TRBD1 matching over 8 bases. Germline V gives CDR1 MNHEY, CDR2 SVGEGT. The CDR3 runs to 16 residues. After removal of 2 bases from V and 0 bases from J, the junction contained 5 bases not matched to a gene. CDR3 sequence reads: CASSYPGQGYQETQYF. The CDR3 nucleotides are TGTGCCAGCAGTTACCCCGGACAGGGCTACCAAGAGACCCAGTACTTC.

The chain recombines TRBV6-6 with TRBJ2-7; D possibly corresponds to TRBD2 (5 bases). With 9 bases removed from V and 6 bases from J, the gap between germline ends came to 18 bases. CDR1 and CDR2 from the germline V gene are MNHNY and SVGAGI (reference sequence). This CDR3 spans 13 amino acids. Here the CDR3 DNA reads TGTGCCAGTGACGAGGGTTCCATTGGCGAGCAGTACGTC. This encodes CASDEGSIGEQYV.

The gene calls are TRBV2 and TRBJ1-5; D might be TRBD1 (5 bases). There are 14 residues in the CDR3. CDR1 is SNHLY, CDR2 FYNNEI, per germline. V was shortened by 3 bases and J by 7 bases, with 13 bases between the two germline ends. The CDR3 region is CASSEQGLRQPQHF. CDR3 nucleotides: TGTGCCAGCAGTGAGCAGGGATTGAGGCAGCCCCAGCATTTT.

The CDR3 DNA reads TGCAGTGCTAGGCCGGGATCGGGGACCCAGTACTTC. Translated, it gives CSARPGSGTQYF. The chain carries TRBV20-1 and TRBJ2-5; tentative D call: TRBD2 (5 bases). The CDR3 is 12 amino acids. V lost 3 bases and J lost 7, with 12 bases in between. The germline gives CDR1 DFQATT, CDR2 SNEGSKA (reference sequence).

The CDR3 here is CASSLLGETEAFF. In nucleotides, the CDR3 is TGCGCCAGCAGCTTGTTGGGGGAGACTGAAGCTTTCTTT. The chain recombines TRBV5-1 with TRBJ1-1, with a possible D match to TRBD1 (5 bases). V was shortened by 1 base and J by 5 bases, with 9 bases between the two germline ends. The CDR3 has 13 amino acids. Germline V gene sequence: CDR1 SGHRS, CDR2 YFSETQ.

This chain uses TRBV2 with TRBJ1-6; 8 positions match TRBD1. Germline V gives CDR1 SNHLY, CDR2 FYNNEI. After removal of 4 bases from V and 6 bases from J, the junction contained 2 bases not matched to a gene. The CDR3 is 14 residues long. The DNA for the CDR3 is TGTGCCAGCAGTGGGGGACAGGCTAATTCACCCCTCCACTTT. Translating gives CASSGGQANSPLHF.

CDR3 in amino acids: CSVSGTGSGNTIYF. Written as DNA, the CDR3 is TGCAGCGTTTCCGGGACAGGCTCTGGAAACACCATATATTTT. The chain joins TRBV29-1 to TRBJ1-3; 8 bases are shared with TRBD1. The CDR3 contains 14 residues. Germline loops: CDR1 SQVTM, CDR2 ANQGSEA. The V segment lost 5 bases and the J segment 0 bases; nucleotides outside the gene matches: 3.

Written as DNA, the CDR3 is TGTGCCAGCAGCCAAGCGTCGCTAGCGGGGGGGCCCCCGTTCTTC. Its translation is CASSQASLAGGPPFF. The chain uses TRBV4-2 and TRBJ2-1, with 12 nucleotides matching TRBD2. The CDR3 contains 15 residues. The trim removed 1 base at V and 15 bases at J, leaving 10 bases unmatched. Germline CDR1 LGHNA, CDR2 YNFKEQ.

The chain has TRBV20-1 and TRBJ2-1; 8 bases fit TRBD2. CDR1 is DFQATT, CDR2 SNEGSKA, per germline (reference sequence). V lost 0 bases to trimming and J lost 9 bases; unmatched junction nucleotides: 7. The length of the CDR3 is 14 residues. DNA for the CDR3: TGCAGTGCTAGAGAACCGGGGGGGCGAAGTGAGCAGTTCTTC. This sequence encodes CSAREPGGRSEQFF.

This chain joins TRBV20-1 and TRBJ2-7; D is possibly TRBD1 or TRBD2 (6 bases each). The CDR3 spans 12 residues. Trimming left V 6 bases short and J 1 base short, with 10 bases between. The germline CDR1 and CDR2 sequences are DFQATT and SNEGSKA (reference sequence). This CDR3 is CSAVGGSYEQYF. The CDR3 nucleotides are TGCAGTGCCGTAGGGGGGTCCTACGAGCAGTACTTC.

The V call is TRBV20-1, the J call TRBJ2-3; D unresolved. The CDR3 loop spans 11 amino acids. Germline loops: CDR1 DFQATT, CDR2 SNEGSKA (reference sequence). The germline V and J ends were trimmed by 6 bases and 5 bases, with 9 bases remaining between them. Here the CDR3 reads CSALQGDTQYF. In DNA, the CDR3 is TGCAGTGCCCTACAAGGAGATACGCAGTATTTT.

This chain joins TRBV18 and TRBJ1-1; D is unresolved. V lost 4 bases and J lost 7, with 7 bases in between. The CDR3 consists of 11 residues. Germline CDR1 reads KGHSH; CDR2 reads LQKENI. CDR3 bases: TGTGCCAGCTCACTTCAGTATGAAGCTTTCTTT. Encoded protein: CASSLQYEAFF.

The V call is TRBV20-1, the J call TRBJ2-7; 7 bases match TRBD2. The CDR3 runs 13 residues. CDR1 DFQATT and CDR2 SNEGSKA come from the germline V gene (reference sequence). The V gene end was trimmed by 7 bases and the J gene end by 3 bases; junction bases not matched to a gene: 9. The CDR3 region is CSVTGTTDYEQYF. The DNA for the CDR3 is TGCAGTGTTACCGGGACTACAGACTACGAGCAGTACTTC.

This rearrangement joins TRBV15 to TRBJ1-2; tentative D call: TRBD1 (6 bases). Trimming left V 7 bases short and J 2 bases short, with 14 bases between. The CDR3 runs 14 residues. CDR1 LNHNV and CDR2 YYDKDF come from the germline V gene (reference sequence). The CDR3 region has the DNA TGTGCCACCACCAAGGACAGACTAAACTATGGCTACACCTTC. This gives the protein CATTKDRLNYGYTF.

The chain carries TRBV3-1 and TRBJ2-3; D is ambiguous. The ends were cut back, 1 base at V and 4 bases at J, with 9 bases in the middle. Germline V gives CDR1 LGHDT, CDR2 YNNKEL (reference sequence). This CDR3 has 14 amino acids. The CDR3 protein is CASSQVGNADTQYF. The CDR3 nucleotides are TGTGCCAGCAGCCAAGTGGGTAACGCAGATACGCAGTATTTT.

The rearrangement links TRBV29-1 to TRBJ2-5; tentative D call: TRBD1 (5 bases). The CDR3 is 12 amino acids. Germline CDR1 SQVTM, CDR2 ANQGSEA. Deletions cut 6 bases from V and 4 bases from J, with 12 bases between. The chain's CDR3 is CSVSDRGETQYF. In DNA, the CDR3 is TGCAGCGTCAGTGACAGAGGAGAGACCCAGTACTTC.

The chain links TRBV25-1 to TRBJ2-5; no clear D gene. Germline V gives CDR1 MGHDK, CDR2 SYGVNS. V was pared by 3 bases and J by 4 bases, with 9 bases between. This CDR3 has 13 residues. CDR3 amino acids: CASSDTPRETQYF. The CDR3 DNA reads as TGTGCCAGCAGTGATACACCCCGAGAGACCCAGTACTTC.

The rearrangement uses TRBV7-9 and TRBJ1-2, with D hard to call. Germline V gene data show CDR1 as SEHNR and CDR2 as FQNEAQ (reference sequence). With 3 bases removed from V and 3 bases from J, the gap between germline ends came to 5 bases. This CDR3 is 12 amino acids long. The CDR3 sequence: CASSLADYGYTF. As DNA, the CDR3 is TGTGCCAGCAGCTTGGCGGACTATGGCTACACCTTC. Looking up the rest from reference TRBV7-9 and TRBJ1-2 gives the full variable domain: DTGVSQNPRHKITKRGQNVTFRCDPISEHNRLYWYRQTLGQGPEFLTYFQNEAQLEKSRLLSDRFSAERPKGSFSTLEIQRTEQGDSAMYLCASSLADYGYTFGSGTRLTVV.

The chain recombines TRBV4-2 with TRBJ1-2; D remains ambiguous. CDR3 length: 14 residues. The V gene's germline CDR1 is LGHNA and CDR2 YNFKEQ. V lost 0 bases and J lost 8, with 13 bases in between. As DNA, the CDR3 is TGTGCCAGCAGCCAAGACCCTACTGAGCTAGGCTACACCTTC. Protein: CASSQDPTELGYTF.

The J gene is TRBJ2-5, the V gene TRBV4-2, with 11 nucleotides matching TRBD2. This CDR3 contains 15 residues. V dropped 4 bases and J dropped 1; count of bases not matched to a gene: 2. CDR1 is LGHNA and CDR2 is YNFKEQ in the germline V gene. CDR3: CASSRGTSGQETQYF. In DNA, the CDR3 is TGTGCCAGCAGCCGAGGGACTAGCGGCCAAGAGACCCAGTACTTC.

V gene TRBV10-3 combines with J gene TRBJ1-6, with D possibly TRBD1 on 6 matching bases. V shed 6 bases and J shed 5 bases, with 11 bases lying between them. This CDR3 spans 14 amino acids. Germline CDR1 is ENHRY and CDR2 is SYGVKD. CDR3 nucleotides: TGTGCCATCAGGACAGGCGATAATAATTCACCCCTCCACTTT. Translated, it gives CAIRTGDNNSPLHF.

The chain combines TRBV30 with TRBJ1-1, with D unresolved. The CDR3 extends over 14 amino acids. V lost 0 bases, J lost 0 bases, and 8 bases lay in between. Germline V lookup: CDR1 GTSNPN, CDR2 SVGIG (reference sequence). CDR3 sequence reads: CAWSVPSMNTEAFF. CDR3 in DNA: TGTGCCTGGAGTGTACCATCTATGAACACTGAAGCTTTCTTT.